Sequencing of this T cell receptor beta chain was carried out in a study of blood T cell repertoires in COVID-19. Study details: PBMCs, B-cell-depleted T cells, or T cells provided the cDNA or gDNA that made up the material.

Measured with immunoSEQ multiplex PCR; TCRdb has only the in-frame clones, and not every one. The sample lists some 180,000 clones; 78% were seen once. Germline assignment: CDR1 LNHDA and CDR2 SQIVND (reference sequence). J was trimmed by 4 bases and V by 4 bases; bases with no gene match: 8. The CDR3 is 16 amino acids. The TCR sequence derives from a woman at least 80 years old with active or convalescent COVID-19. Sequencing was done on a sample of peripheral blood. This chain connects TRBV19 to TRBJ1-4; 8 nucleotides align to TRBD1. The CDR3 coding sequence is TGTGCCAGTAGTACGGGACAGGCCCCGATTAATGAAAAACTGTTTTTT. Residues: CASSTGQAPINEKLFF.